This TCR beta chain was recorded in a study of shared clonotypes between healthy human individuals. Study details: Donors were a couple of women and a few men aged 18 to 49.

This clone was observed a single time. Execution of the assay was at deep level. Assay: immunoSEQ multiplex PCR; the TCRdb copy retains only in-frame clones and omits some. The top ten hold 0.36% of the sample, which has fewer than 1.8 million clones, less than 99% seen once. Sequences were obtained from naive CD4+ T cells sorted from blood. Subset described: CD45RA+ positively selected. This TCR derives from a man aged 25-40 years in good health.

CDR3: CASSQLGLAGYEQYF. The DNA of the CDR3 is TGTGCCAGCTCACAACTCGGGCTAGCGGGGTACGAGCAGTACTTC. J is TRBJ2-7 and V is TRBV18; 9 bases are shared with TRBD2. The CDR3 loop spans 15 amino acids. CDR1 is KGHSH and CDR2 is LQKENI in the germline V gene. The V gene end was trimmed by 4 bases and the J gene end by 4 bases; junction bases not matched to a gene: 8.